This TCR beta chain was recorded in a study of CD8+CD57+ T cells in acquired aplastic anemia. The length of the CDR3 is 15 residues. The germline CDR1 and CDR2 sequences are SGDLS and YYNGEE. The V and J ends lost 0 bases and 5 bases, in that order; junction bases with no gene match: 8. CDR3 and TCR beta VDJ profiling relied on a genomic DNA template. TCRdb ran MiXCR on the reads and lists one entry per CDR3 protein. This table has roughly 250,000 distinct CDR3 sequences, approximately 86% appearing once. All patients picked for sequencing had shown, by flow cytometry, an expansion of CD8+CD57+ cells.

The receptor was isolated from a human donor with aplastic anemia. Sequencing was done on a sample of sorted CD4+, CD8+, or CD8+CD57+ T cells (not recorded which) from PBMCs. This sequence joins TRBV9 and TRBJ2-7, with 7 bases lining up with TRBD2. The chain's CDR3 is CASSVVGGSTDEQYV. The CDR3 region has the DNA TGTGCCAGCAGCGTAGTGGGAGGGAGCACCGACGAGCAGTACGTC.